These 30 T cell receptor beta chains were sequenced from one sample in a study of regulatory T cells in long-lasting Graves disease (dated by TCRdb to the early 2020s). Preparation of the library involved multiplex PCR. Instrument on record: Illumina HiSeq 4000. TCR beta libraries were built with iRepertoire HTBI primers and Arm-PCR amplification of CDR3 regions. Through fastp at Q25 and MiXCR, TCRdb rebuilt clones from the public reads, retaining in-frame beta chains. Every entry covers one CDR3 protein and lists the most common genes and DNA from its rows. Within this sample are 400,000 to 500,000 distinct CDR3 sequences, with around 16% of them counted one time only. About 8.2% of the sample goes to the ten largest clones. The sample's time point, from its label and the paper: newly diagnosed GD, antithyroid drugs for less than 3 months. For both TCR sequencing and RNA sequencing, RNA was extracted from PBMCs using TRIzol.

These data were also filed under a second study, of T cells in Graves' hyperthyroidism and ophthalmopathy.

Sequencing used peripheral blood mononuclear cells (PBMCs), obtained at new diagnosis, from a patient treated with antithyroid drugs. These receptors were taken from a woman aged 40 to 49 with Graves disease. Donor details come from another sample of the same person, matched by shared clones.

This clonotype was observed many times. The chain employs TRBV11-2 and TRBJ1-6, with 10 bases matching TRBD1. This CDR3 has 14 residues. The V gene's germline CDR1 is SGHAT and CDR2 FQNNGV. The J segment lost 9 bases and the V segment lost 4 bases, leaving 3 bases of the junction unmatched. DNA of the CDR3: TGTGCCAGCAGCTATGGACAGGGGGGTTCACCCCTCCACTTT. This codes for CASSYGQGGSPLHF. The full variable domain, its missing parts supplied by reference TRBV11-2 and TRBJ1-6, is EAGVAQSPRYKIIEKRQSVAFWCNPISGHATLYWYQQILGQGPKLLIQFQNNGVVDDSQLPKDRFSAERLKGVDSTLKIQPAKLEDSAVYLCASSYGQGGSPLHFGNGTRLTVT.

The chain links TRBV7-9 to TRBJ2-1; D is unresolved. The CDR3 has 16 residues. Germline-derived CDR1 and CDR2 are SEHNR and FQNEAQ (reference sequence). With 1 base removed from V and 4 bases from J, the gap between germline ends came to 14 bases. CDR3 sequence (DNA): TGTGCCAGCAGCTTAGAACTGGGCGGCCCATACAATGAGCAGTTCTTC. Its translation: CASSLELGGPYNEQFF.

The table lists this clonotype with a few counts. It may be a read error: a sequence one base away is much more abundant. The DNA for the CDR3 is TGTGCCAGCAGCTTAGGGTACGGGGCAGATACGCAGTATTTT. Amino acid sequence: CASSLGYGADTQYF. The chain is built from TRBV7-3 and TRBJ2-3; D possibly corresponds to TRBD2 (5 bases). This CDR3 comprises 14 residues. The germline V and J ends were trimmed by 2 bases and 4 bases, with 10 bases remaining between them. Per the germline V gene, CDR1 is SGHTA and CDR2 is FQGTGA.

In its sample, this clonotype is medium-sized (0.01 to 0.1%). The CDR3 DNA follows: TGTGCCACGTCAGGGGGAGTAAGGGGCACAGATACGCAGTATTTT. This encodes CATSGGVRGTDTQYF. The V call is TRBV10-3, the J call TRBJ2-3, with 7 bases that match TRBD1. Unmatched junction bases numbered 11, after V lost 10 bases and J lost 1 base. CDR1 and CDR2 from the germline V gene are ENHRY and SYGVKD. The CDR3 is made up of 15 amino acids.

The CDR3 DNA reads TGTGCCAGCAGCCAAGTCAGGGGGCGGAGTGGCTACACCTTC. Its translation: CASSQVRGRSGYTF. The genes are TRBV3-1 and TRBJ1-2; 8 nucleotides match TRBD1. The length of the CDR3 is 14 residues. V was pared by 1 base and J by 7 bases, with 5 bases of the junction left unmatched. Germline CDR1 is LGHDT and CDR2 is YNNKEL (reference sequence). The full variable domain, its missing parts supplied by reference TRBV3-1 and TRBJ1-2, is DTAVSQTPKYLVTQMGNDKSIKCEQNLGHDTMYWYKQDSKKFLKIMFSYNNKELIINETVPNRFSPKSPDKAHLNLHINSLELGDSAVYFCASSQVRGRSGYTFGSGTRLTVV.

In this sample, this clonotype turned up many times. The V and J genes are TRBV27 and TRBJ2-7; 8 bases align to TRBD1. Germline lookup yields CDR1 MNHEY and CDR2 SMNVEV (reference sequence). This CDR3 spans 14 amino acids. Unmatched junction bases numbered 6, after V lost 6 bases and J lost 2 bases. CDR3 DNA sequence: TGTGCCAGCAGAAACAGCAGGGGGCCCTACGAGCAGTACTTC. It is translated as CASRNSRGPYEQYF.

Only a few counts were recorded for this clonotype. The chain combines TRBV3-1 with TRBJ2-7; perhaps D is TRBD1 or TRBD2 (5 bases each). Per the germline V gene, CDR1 is LGHDT and CDR2 is YNNKEL (reference sequence). The CDR3 runs 17 residues. The V end lost 0 bases, the J end lost 6 bases, and 21 bases lay between the germline ends. This chain's CDR3 is CASSQDRGVQGLREQYF. The CDR3 nucleotides are TGTGCCAGCAGCCAAGATAGGGGAGTTCAGGGCCTTCGCGAGCAGTACTTC.

This clonotype was seen many times. This sequence joins TRBV12-3 or TRBV12-4 and TRBJ2-5, with D hard to call. Deletions cut 6 bases from V and 5 bases from J, with 7 bases between. There are 11 residues in the CDR3. CDR3 residues: CASSTWETQYF. For the CDR3, the DNA is TGTGCCAGCAGCACCTGGGAGACCCAGTACTTC.

This clonotype was recorded at least ten times. The chain couples TRBV11-3 to TRBJ2-1; 7 positions match TRBD2. V was clipped by 3 bases and J by 5 bases; unmatched bases: 10. The CDR3 is made up of 16 amino acids. Germline V gene data show CDR1 as SGHNT and CDR2 as YENEEA. CDR3 region: CASSFRAGFGHNEQFF. CDR3 DNA sequence: TGTGCCAGCAGCTTCCGAGCGGGATTCGGACACAATGAGCAGTTCTTC.

This clonotype was detected ten times or more. This chain joins TRBV7-2 and TRBJ2-2; D is unclear. Trimming shortened V by 5 bases and J by 4 bases, and 11 bases separated the two germline ends. This CDR3 contains 14 residues. The germline V gene encodes CDR1 SGHTA and CDR2 FQGNSA. The CDR3 bases are TGTGCCAGCAGCCCCCGGTTTAGCACCGGGGAGCTGTTTTTT. Its translation is CASSPRFSTGELFF.

This clonotype was counted between two and nine times. This is likely an artifact of a read error, given a far larger clone one base away. The chain joins TRBV11-1 to TRBJ2-1; 7 bases are a match to TRBD1. The J call may be faulty, since TRBJ2-5 better matches the DNA end. The germline V gene encodes CDR1 SGHAT and CDR2 FQDESV (reference sequence). The CDR3 consists of 17 residues. The chain's CDR3 is CASSLGTALLSKETQYF. The CDR3 DNA is TGTGCCAGCAGTCTCGGGACAGCACTACTGAGTAAAGAGACCCAGTACTTC.

This clonotype was seen just once. The chain uses TRBV7-2 and TRBJ1-2; TRBD1 might be the D (5 bases). The germline gives CDR1 SGHTA, CDR2 FQGNSA. Trimming pared 0 bases from V and 5 bases from J, leaving 13 bases between. The CDR3 runs 15 residues. CDR3 in amino acids: CASSLAPQGVYGYTF. The CDR3 nucleotides read TGTGCCAGCAGCTTAGCACCCCAGGGAGTGTATGGCTACACCTTC. Complete variable domain (other parts from reference TRBV7-2 and TRBJ1-2): GAGVSQSPSNKVTEKGKDVELRCDPISGHTALYWYRQSLGQGLEFLIYFQGNSAPDKSGLPSDRFSAERTGGSVSTLTIQRTQQEDSAVYLCASSLAPQGVYGYTFGSGTRLTVV.

This clonotype showed up just a few times. The V gene is TRBV9, the J gene TRBJ2-7; the match to TRBD1 covers 7 bases. Germline CDR1 reads SGDLS; CDR2 reads YYNGEE. The CDR3 is 15 residues long. V gave up 0 bases and J gave up 6 bases; unmatched junction bases: 9. CDR3 in amino acids: CASSVGGGESGEQYF. In nucleotides, the CDR3 is TGTGCCAGCAGCGTAGGAGGGGGCGAATCCGGCGAGCAGTACTTC.

The chain is built from TRBV7-6 and TRBJ2-7; D ambiguous. V gave up 5 bases and J gave up 6 bases, with 14 bases separating them. This CDR3 comprises 13 residues. CDR1 and CDR2 (germline): SGHVS, FNYEAQ. The CDR3 sequence: CASSPSEGREQYF. DNA of the CDR3: TGTGCCAGCAGCCCCAGTGAAGGGCGCGAGCAGTACTTC.

This clonotype was found a few times. The V and J genes are TRBV6-2 or TRBV6-3 and TRBJ2-1; D is unclear. CDR1 and CDR2 from the germline V gene are MNHEY and SVGEGT. Trimming pared 0 bases from V and 3 bases from J, leaving 6 bases between. This CDR3 has 14 amino acids. The DNA for the CDR3 is TGTGCCAGCAGTTACTCCCACAACTACAATGAGCAGTTCTTC. The encoded protein is CASSYSHNYNEQFF.

The rearrangement links TRBV10-2 to TRBJ1-1, with 8 bases matching TRBD1. Per the germline V gene, CDR1 is WSHSY and CDR2 is SAAADI. Unmatched junction bases numbered 3, after V lost 4 bases and J lost 2 bases. The CDR3 spans 14 residues. CDR3: CASSAGGENTEAFF. The CDR3 bases are TGCGCCAGCAGTGCAGGGGGCGAAAACACTGAAGCTTTCTTT.

The rearrangement joins TRBV12-3 or TRBV12-4 to TRBJ2-4; D is perhaps TRBD1 (5 bases). The length of the CDR3 is 14 residues. Trimming shortened V by 3 bases and J by 9 bases, and 15 bases separated the two germline ends. This CDR3 is CASSLQGWVSIQYF. The CDR3 DNA is TGTGCCAGCAGTTTGCAGGGATGGGTTTCCATTCAGTACTTC.

On this clonotype itself: With a much larger clone just one base away, this may be a read error. V usage is TRBV5-1 and J usage is TRBJ2-1; possibly TRBD2 for D (5 bases). This CDR3 spans 14 amino acids. The germline V gene has CDR1 SGHRS and CDR2 YFSETQ. The CDR3 region has the DNA TGCGCCAGCAGCTTTAGTCACGGGGTCAATGGGCAGTTCTTC. Amino acid sequence: CASSFSHGVNGQFF. Full variable domain (rest looked up from reference TRBV5-1 and TRBJ2-1): KAGVTQTPRYLIKTRGQQVTLSCSPISGHRSVSWYQQTPGQGLQFLFEYFSETQRNKGNFPGRFSGRQFSNSRSEMNVSTLELGDSALYLCASSFSHGVNGQFFGPGTRLTVL.

The chain links TRBV10-3 to TRBJ2-7; 7 positions match TRBD2. The CDR3 has 15 amino acids. Germline values: CDR1 ENHRY, CDR2 SYGVKD. V lost 10 bases to trimming and J lost 7 bases; unmatched junction nucleotides: 19. The CDR3 spells CATADSAGPGGEQYF. CDR3 bases: TGTGCCACCGCGGACTCAGCGGGACCAGGAGGGGAGCAGTACTTC.

Many counts were recorded for this clonotype. V usage is TRBV3-1 and J usage is TRBJ2-7, with D unclear. There are 14 residues in the CDR3. CDR1 LGHDT and CDR2 YNNKEL come from the germline V gene (reference sequence). Trimming pared 1 base from V and 0 bases from J, leaving 7 bases between. This CDR3 is CASSQVRSSYEQYF. DNA of the CDR3: TGTGCCAGCAGCCAAGTTCGGAGCTCCTACGAGCAGTACTTC.

This clonotype was picked up one time. It differs at one base from a far larger clone, so likely a read error. Written as DNA, the CDR3 is TGTGCCAGCAGCTTAGGGTCGGGATATGGCTACACCTTC. Protein sequence: CASSLGSGYGYTF. This chain connects TRBV11-2 to TRBJ1-2, with D unresolved. Germline CDR1 reads SGHAT; CDR2 reads FQNNGV. V lost 1 base and J 5 bases, leaving 8 bases between the germline ends. CDR3 length: 13 amino acids. The variable domain in full, completed from reference TRBV11-2 and TRBJ1-2, reads EAGVAQSPRYKIIEKRQSVAFWCNPISGHATLYWYQQILGQGPKLLIQFQNNGVVDDSQLPKDRFSAERLKGVDSTLKIQPAKLEDSAVYLCASSLGSGYGYTFGSGTRLTVV.

With respect to this clonotype: This clone may be a read error of a much larger clone one base away. The chain couples TRBV12-3 or TRBV12-4 to TRBJ2-3; the D is unclear. The CDR3 is 13 residues long. V lost 7 bases, J lost 5 bases, and 13 bases lay in between. CDR3 protein: CASKPRRQDTQYF. In DNA form, the CDR3 reads TGTGCCAGCAAGCCCCGTCGACAAGATACGCAGTATTTT.

Comments on this clonotype: A junction boundary mismatches the germline segment, possibly from a read error. V gene TRBV27 combines with J gene TRBJ2-1; the match to TRBD2 covers 14 bases. Germline V CDR1 and CDR2: MNHEY, SMNVEV (reference sequence). The CDR3 contains 15 residues. CDR3 sequence reads: CATSLLGLAGAEQFF. In DNA, the CDR3 is TGTGCCACCAGTTTACTGGGACTAGCGGGAGCTGAGCAGTTCTTC.

In this sample, this clonotype turned up many times. V usage is TRBV2 and J usage is TRBJ2-5; D is ambiguous. Looked up from germline, CDR1 is SNHLY and CDR2 is FYNNEI. The CDR3 has 13 amino acids. V lost 5 bases to trimming and J lost 7 bases, with 14 bases between them. The CDR3: CASSPPTFGTQYF. The DNA for the CDR3 is TGTGCCAGCAGTCCCCCCACCTTCGGGACCCAGTACTTC.

The table lists this clonotype with many counts. This rearrangement joins TRBV10-3 to TRBJ1-1, with TRBD1 matching 8 bases. CDR1 and CDR2 (germline): ENHRY, SYGVKD. The CDR3 runs to 14 residues. J lost 0 bases, V lost 7 bases, and 4 bases had no gene match. CDR3 loop: CAITSDRVNTEAFF. CDR3 nucleotides: TGTGCCATCACCTCGGACAGGGTGAACACTGAAGCTTTCTTT.

This clonotype was seen at least ten times. The genes are TRBV10-3 and TRBJ2-1; D is unclear. The CDR3 sequence is 15 residues long. Germline CDR1 and CDR2: ENHRY and SYGVKD. Trimming took 0 bases from V and 1 from J, leaving 7 bases between them. Written as DNA, the CDR3 is TGTGCCATCAGTGAGTCAGCACCTTCCTACAATGAGCAGTTCTTC. Its translation is CAISESAPSYNEQFF.

The rearrangement uses TRBV5-1 and TRBJ2-3, with D possibly TRBD1 on 6 matching bases. There are 14 residues in the CDR3. CDR1 and CDR2 from the germline V gene are SGHRS and YFSETQ. V lost 0 bases, J lost 5 bases, and 10 bases lay in between. CDR3 protein: CASSLVQGGDTQYF. The CDR3 DNA is TGCGCCAGCAGCTTGGTACAGGGTGGAGATACGCAGTATTTT.

This clonotype occurred many times. This chain links TRBV2 with TRBJ1-4; 8 nucleotides line up with TRBD1. The CDR3 spans 15 residues. Unmatched junction bases numbered 4, after V lost 5 bases and J lost 2 bases. Per the germline V gene, CDR1 is SNHLY and CDR2 is FYNNEI. CDR3 protein: CASSTGQGTNEKLFF. The DNA for the CDR3 is TGTGCCAGCAGTACAGGACAGGGCACTAATGAAAAACTGTTTTTT.

This clonotype occurred many times. V and J are TRBV12-3 or TRBV12-4 and TRBJ2-5, with 16 bases lining up with TRBD2. The V gene end was trimmed by 5 bases and the J gene end by 5 bases; junction bases not matched to a gene: 8. The CDR3 runs to 17 residues. The CDR3 loop is CASSLGTSGRAGETQYF. For the CDR3, the DNA is TGTGCCAGCAGTCTCGGGACTAGCGGGAGGGCCGGGGAGACCCAGTACTTC.

This clonotype has a count of ten or more. The chain links TRBV12-3 or TRBV12-4 to TRBJ2-3, with 8 bases matching TRBD2. Trimming took 4 bases from V and 4 from J; bases not matched to a gene: 7. The CDR3 contains 15 residues. The CDR3 spells CASSSVPGLADTQYF. CDR3 DNA sequence: TGTGCCAGCAGTTCGGTCCCGGGACTAGCAGATACGCAGTATTTT.